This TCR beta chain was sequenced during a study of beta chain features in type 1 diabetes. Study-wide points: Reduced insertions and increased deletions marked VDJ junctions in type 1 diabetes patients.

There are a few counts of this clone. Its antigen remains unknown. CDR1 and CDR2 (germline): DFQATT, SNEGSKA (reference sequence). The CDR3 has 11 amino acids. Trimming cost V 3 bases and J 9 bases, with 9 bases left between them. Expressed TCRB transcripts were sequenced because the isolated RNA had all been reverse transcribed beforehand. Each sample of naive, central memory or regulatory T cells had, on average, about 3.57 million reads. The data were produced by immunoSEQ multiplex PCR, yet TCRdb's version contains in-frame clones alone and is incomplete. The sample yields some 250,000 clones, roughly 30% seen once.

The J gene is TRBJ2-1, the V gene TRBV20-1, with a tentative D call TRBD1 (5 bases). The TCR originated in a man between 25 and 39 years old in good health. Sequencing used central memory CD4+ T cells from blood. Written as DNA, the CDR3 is TGCAGTGCTAGGACAGTTGGTGAGCAGTTCTTC. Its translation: CSARTVGEQFF.